This T cell receptor (beta chain) was found in a study of cytomegalovirus exposure and HLA in healthy donors. Study information: In an early release, HLA-typed donors contributed about 79 million unique TCR sequences. Study-wide findings and caveats: Researchers reported in a later analysis that a missense DCLRE1C variant was tied to TCR beta V- and J-gene trimming. In vitro, a few CMV-associated chains proved specific for CMV antigens. The study put under 200 TCR beta chains on its list as cytomegalovirus-associated.

In the case of this clone: The antigen remains undetermined.

Primers: 60 Vbeta forward and 13 Jbeta reverse. Assay: immunoSEQ multiplex PCR; the TCRdb copy retains only in-frame clones and omits some. The repertoire has under 200,000 clones, 70% to 80% of them found once; the top ten carry around 0.69%. The V gene lost 3 bases and the J gene lost 3 bases, with 10 bases spanning the gap. Germline assignment: CDR1 SGHDN and CDR2 FVKESK. The CDR3 contains 14 residues. Sequencing was performed on PBMCs. The sequence came from a woman aged 40 to 50 in good health and CMV-seronegative. This chain connects TRBV14 to TRBJ2-3; D possibly corresponds to TRBD2 (6 bases). For the CDR3, the DNA is TGTGCCAGCAGCCAGCGGGGTCGGACAGATACGCAGTATTTT. Encoded protein: CASSQRGRTDTQYF.